This T cell receptor (beta chain) was documented in a study of T cells in Graves' hyperthyroidism and ophthalmopathy. Study-wide context: Before treatment of any kind, peripheral blood was taken at initial diagnosis.

RNA transcripts provided the source from which TCR beta CDR3 regions were amplified. The HTBI primer set drove a first-round RT-PCR of the TCR CDR3. Using its own MiXCR run on the multiplex PCR reads, TCRdb lists one record per CDR3 protein. Seen here are fewer than 700,000 distinct CDR3 sequences, under 20% observed once, and the top ten hold 15% to 20%. The CDR3 contains 15 residues. Germline V lookup: CDR1 SGHTA, CDR2 FQGNSA. The germline V and J ends were trimmed by 4 bases and 1 base, with 13 bases remaining between them. This clonotype was detected many times. Ophthalmopathy patients had moderate-to-severe active disease, CAS ≥3, NOSPECS ≥4, and disease duration under 3 months.

The source material was blood. This receptor was taken from a woman under 30 with Graves' ophthalmopathy. The chain joins TRBV7-2 to TRBJ2-5, with D uncertain. Here the CDR3 DNA reads TGTGCCAGCAGCTACCAACAGAGAATCCAAGAGACCCAGTACTTC. This sequence encodes CASSYQQRIQETQYF.